The rows below give T cell receptor beta chains drawn from one sample of a study of cytomegalovirus exposure and HLA in healthy donors. Assay used: immunoSEQ multiplex PCR; TCRdb lists only in-frame clones, some missing. The sample contains approximately 150,000 clones, approximately 78% of which appear only once. The specimen was PBMCs. The receptors originated from a human donor in good health. Each CDR3 is given with its conserved first and last residue. D genes are given only for firm matches. Some rows have no size entry. The others give once, few or many, or a class for an expanded clone.

j_call clone_size v_call d_call cdr3_nt cdr3_aa
TRBJ2-1 - TRBV9 TRBD2 TGTGCCAGCAGCGTAAGGAAGCGGGGGGGGAGCTCCTACAATGAGCAGTTCTTC CASSVRKRGGSSYNEQFF
TRBJ1-6 - TRBV6-5 TRBD1 TGTGCCAGCAGCCGACACCAGGGGGTGGTGTCACCCCTCCACTTT CASSRHQGVVSPLHF
TRBJ2-7 once TRBV15 - TGTGCCACCAGCAGTGGGAGGTACGGGAGCTCCTACGAGCAGTACTTC CATSSGRYGSSYEQYF
TRBJ2-7 - TRBV30 TRBD2 TGTGCCTGGAGTCGACTAGCTGGGGAGCAGTACTTC CAWSRLAGEQYF
TRBJ1-5 - TRBV6-5 - TGTGCCAGCAGTTACGGCGGTAATCAGCCCCAGCATTTT CASSYGGNQPQHF
TRBJ1-2 - TRBV7-8 - TGTGCCAGCAGCCCCCGTCCGGAGCTGACCAACTATGGCTACACCTTC CASSPRPELTNYGYTF
TRBJ1-2 - TRBV28 - TGTGCCAGCAGTGGAGGGGCCCTATATGGCTACACCTTC CASSGGALYGYTF
TRBJ2-7 - TRBV19 TRBD2 TGTGCCAGTAGTATGGGCAGCGGGGCTACCTACGAGCAGTACTTC CASSMGSGATYEQYF
TRBJ2-3 few TRBV19 - TGTGCCAGTAGTATTGGAGGGGGCGCCCACACAGATACGCAGTATTTT CASSIGGGAHTDTQYF
TRBJ1-3 - TRBV5-1 TRBD1 TGCGCCAGCAGCGCAGGGGGGACAGACTCTGGAAACACCATATATTTT CASSAGGTDSGNTIYF
TRBJ2-7 - TRBV18 - TGTGCCAGCTCACTTACAGACTACGAGCAGTACTTC CASSLTDYEQYF
TRBJ2-7 few TRBV7-6 - TGTGCCAGCAGCTTATTCGGTACAGACCAAACTCTCGAGCAGTACTTC CASSLFGTDQTLEQYF
TRBJ2-5 - TRBV5-1 - TGCGCCAGCAGCCCACAGATCCAAGAGACCCAGTACTTC CASSPQIQETQYF
TRBJ1-1 few TRBV6-5 - TGTGCCAGCACCGCGGTAAACACTGAAGCTTTCTTT CASTAVNTEAFF
TRBJ2-1 once TRBV27 - TGTGCCAGCAGACGAGCGGCATCCCTAGATGAGCAGTTCTTC CASRRAASLDEQFF
TRBJ2-5 - TRBV2 TRBD2 TGTGCCAGCAGGGGAGGGCTAGCGGGAACCACCGGAAAGACCCAGTACTTC CASRGGLAGTTGKTQYF
TRBJ2-7 - TRBV6-1 TRBD1 TGTGCCAGCAGTGAAACAGGGGCGCTTTACGAGCAGTACTTC CASSETGALYEQYF
TRBJ2-3 - TRBV4-1 TRBD2 TGCGCCAGCAGCCGACTAGCGGGCGGGGTCACAGATACGCAGTATTTT CASSRLAGGVTDTQYF
TRBJ2-1 - TRBV5-4 - TGTGCCAGCAGCTGGTACAGGGAATCCTCCTACAATGAGCAGTTCTTC CASSWYRESSYNEQFF
TRBJ2-7 few TRBV7-2 - TGTGCCAGCAGCTTAAGCCGGCGGTCCTACGAGCAGTACTTC CASSLSRRSYEQYF
TRBJ2-5 - TRBV4-1 - TGCGCCAGCGGTACTTTACAAGAGACCCAGTACTTC CASGTLQETQYF
TRBJ1-4 - TRBV6-1 - TGTGCCAGCAGTGAAGGCCAGGGCCAGGGTAATGAAAAACTGTTTTTT CASSEGQGQGNEKLFF
TRBJ2-3 - TRBV5-1 - TGCGCCAGCAGCTTGGAACAGGGAATCGCAGATACGCAGTATTTT CASSLEQGIADTQYF
TRBJ2-7 - TRBV20-1 - TGCAGTGCTACAGACAGATACGAGCAGTACTTC CSATDRYEQYF
TRBJ2-7 - TRBV6-1 - TGTGCCAGCAGTTCGGATTGGAGCTGCGAGCAGTACTTC CASSSDWSCEQYF
TRBJ1-2 - TRBV6-5 TRBD1 TGTGCCAGCAGTTTAGACAGGGACCCCCGTGGCTACACCTTC CASSLDRDPRGYTF
TRBJ2-5 - TRBV30 TRBD1 TGTGCCTGGAGTACGGGACAGGGAAGGGCCCAGTACTTC CAWSTGQGRAQYF
TRBJ2-5 - TRBV11-2 TRBD1 TGTGCCACCGGGGTGGGGACAGGGGGTTTTAACTTCCAAGAGACCCAGTACTTC CATGVGTGGFNFQETQYF
TRBJ1-1 - TRBV9 TRBD1 TGTGCCAGCAGCGTAGATGGGACAGCGGTCATGAACACTGAAGCTTTCTTT CASSVDGTAVMNTEAFF
TRBJ2-1 - TRBV9 - TGTGCCAGCAGCGTTGGGGCACGGGGGGCCTTGGGGGATGAGCAGTTCTTC CASSVGARGALGDEQFF
TRBJ2-7 - TRBV7-2 - TGTGCCAGCAGATTAAACAAGGGGCCCTACGAGCAGTACTTC CASRLNKGPYEQYF
TRBJ2-2 - TRBV2 - TGTGCCAGCAGGATGAAGGAGGTCACCGGGGAGCTGTTTTTT CASRMKEVTGELFF
TRBJ2-3 - TRBV11-1 TRBD2 TGTGCCAGCAGCCCCCGGACTAGCGGGGGGACAGATACGCAGTATTTT CASSPRTSGGTDTQYF
TRBJ1-6 - TRBV6-1 - TGTGCCAGCAGGGGACACTCCTATAATTCACCCCTCCACTTT CASRGHSYNSPLHF
TRBJ2-1 - TRBV9 - TGTGCCAGCAGCCTGGCGGGACCACTGAATGAGCAGTTCTTC CASSLAGPLNEQFF
TRBJ1-2 - TRBV25-1 - TGTGCCAGCAGAAAGGGGGACTACGGTGGCTACACCTTC CASRKGDYGGYTF
TRBJ2-5 - TRBV15 - TGTGCCACCAGCACAAGGCGGCTGGAGACCCAGTACTTC CATSTRRLETQYF
TRBJ1-1 medium-sized TRBV5-1 - TGCGCCAGCAGCTTGGCCGGGGGGTACACTGAAGCTTTCTTT CASSLAGGYTEAFF
TRBJ2-2 - TRBV4-3 - TGCGCCAGCAGCCAAGTTGGGGCTGCCGGGGAGCTGTTTTTT CASSQVGAAGELFF
TRBJ1-2 - TRBV9 TRBD1 TGTGCCAGCAGCGTAGGACAGGGACAGTCAGAAGGCTACACCTTC CASSVGQGQSEGYTF
TRBJ1-2 - TRBV19 - TGTGCCAGTAGTTTCCGGGACATCTATGGCTACACCTTC CASSFRDIYGYTF
TRBJ2-1 few TRBV7-2 TRBD1 TGTGCCAGCAGCTTATCGGGCGGGACAGGAAACAATGAGCAGTTCTTC CASSLSGGTGNNEQFF
TRBJ2-1 - TRBV11-3 TRBD1 TGTGCCAGCAGCTTCGAACAAACAACAGGGGGCATTCTGCATGAGCAGTTCTTC CASSFEQTTGGILHEQFF
TRBJ2-5 - TRBV6-6 - TGTGCCAGCAGGCACAGGATCCAAGAGACCCAGTACTTC CASRHRIQETQYF
TRBJ2-7 - TRBV19 TRBD1 TGTGCCAGTAGTACCCGAGGACAGGACTCCTACGAGCAGTACTTC CASSTRGQDSYEQYF
TRBJ2-1 - TRBV7-2 TRBD2 TGTGCCAGCAGCCCCGGGACTAGCGGGGGGAGAGAGCAGTTCTTC CASSPGTSGGREQFF
TRBJ1-5 once TRBV7-9 - TGTGCCAGCAGCTTACTTTTTTCCAGGAATAGCAATCAGCCCCAGCATTTT CASSLLFSRNSNQPQHF
TRBJ2-2 - TRBV19 - TGTGCCAGTAGTATAGAGGCAGGCTACACCGGGGAGCTGTTTTTT CASSIEAGYTGELFF
TRBJ1-2 - TRBV5-1 - TGCGCCAGCAGCTTGGGGGACATATACAACTATGGCTACACCTTC CASSLGDIYNYGYTF
TRBJ1-1 - TRBV29-1 - TGCAGCGTTGAAGTTTCCAGGATGAACACTGAAGCTTTCTTT CSVEVSRMNTEAFF